This T cell receptor beta chain was profiled in a study of cytomegalovirus exposure and HLA in healthy donors. Primers included in the PCR were 60 Vbeta and 13 Jbeta primers. TCRdb's copy holds only in-frame clones and misses some; the assay was immunoSEQ multiplex PCR. The sample consists of just under 45,000 clones, about half of them appearing once. Regarding the study as a whole: TCR association rates varied by HLA locus in a later analysis, with DRB1 highest and HLA-C lowest.

The V and J ends lost 5 bases and 3 bases, in that order; junction bases with no gene match: 5. The CDR3 length is 15 residues. The germline V gene encodes CDR1 MNHEY and CDR2 SVGAGI. This clone has a handful of counts. The antigen is undetermined. The clonotype originates from a man in his fifties or sixties in good health and CMV-seronegative. Input material: PBMCs. The V gene is TRBV6-5, the J gene TRBJ2-7; 12 nucleotides line up with TRBD2. CDR3 residues: CASSHLAGGHYEQYF. In DNA form, the CDR3 reads TGTGCCAGCAGTCATCTAGCGGGAGGGCACTACGAGCAGTACTTC.